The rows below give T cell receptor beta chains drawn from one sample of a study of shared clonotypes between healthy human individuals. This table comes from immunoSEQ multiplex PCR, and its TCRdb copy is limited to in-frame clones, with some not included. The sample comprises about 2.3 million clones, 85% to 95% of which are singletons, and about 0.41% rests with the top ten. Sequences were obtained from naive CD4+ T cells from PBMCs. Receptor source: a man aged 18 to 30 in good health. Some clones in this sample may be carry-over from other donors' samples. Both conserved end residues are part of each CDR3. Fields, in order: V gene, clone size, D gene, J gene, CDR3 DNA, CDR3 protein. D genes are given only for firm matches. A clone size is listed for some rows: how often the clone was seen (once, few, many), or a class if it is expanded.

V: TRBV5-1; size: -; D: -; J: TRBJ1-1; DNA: TGCGCCAGCAGCGCAAACAGGGTTTCCACTGAAGCTTTCTTT; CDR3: CASSANRVSTEAFF
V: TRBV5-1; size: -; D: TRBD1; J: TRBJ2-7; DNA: TGCGCCAGCAGCTCCTCGGACAGGGCCCGCTCGATATACGAGCAGTACTTC; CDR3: CASSSSDRARSIYEQYF
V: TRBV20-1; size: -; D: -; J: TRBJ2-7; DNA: TGCAGTGCTAGAGCGGGGCCAGACAAGTACTTC; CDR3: CSARAGPDKYF
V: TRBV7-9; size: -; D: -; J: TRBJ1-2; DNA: TGTGCCAGCAGCTCGAGAGACTACTATGGCTACACCTTC; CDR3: CASSSRDYYGYTF
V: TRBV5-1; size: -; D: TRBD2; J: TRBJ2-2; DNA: TGCGCCAGCAGCTCCGATAGCGGGACAATGGGCGGGGAGCTGTTTTTT; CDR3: CASSSDSGTMGGELFF
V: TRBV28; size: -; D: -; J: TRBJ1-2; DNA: TGTGCCAGCAGTTTATCGGGTGGCCTTACTAACTATGGCTACACCTTC; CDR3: CASSLSGGLTNYGYTF
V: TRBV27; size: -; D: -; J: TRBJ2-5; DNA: TGTGCCAGCAGTTATACTAGAGTTGGGACCCAGTACTTC; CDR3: CASSYTRVGTQYF
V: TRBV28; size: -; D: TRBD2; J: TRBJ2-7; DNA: TGTGCCAGCACCACCCTGTGGACTAGCGGACGGACCGAGCAGTACTTC; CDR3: CASTTLWTSGRTEQYF
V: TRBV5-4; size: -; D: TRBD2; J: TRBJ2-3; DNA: TGTGCCAGCAGTTTACAGACTAGCGTGACAGATACGCAGTATTTT; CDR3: CASSLQTSVTDTQYF
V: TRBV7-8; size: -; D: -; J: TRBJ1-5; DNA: TGTGCCAGCAGCTTAGCGAGTCAGGGCAATCAGCCCCAGCATTTT; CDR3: CASSLASQGNQPQHF
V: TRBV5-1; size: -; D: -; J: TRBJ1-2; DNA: TGCGCCAGCAGCTTGGGACCGGATTATGGCTACACCTTC; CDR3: CASSLGPDYGYTF
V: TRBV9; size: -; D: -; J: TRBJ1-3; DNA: TGTGCCAGCAGCGAGGAAATTTCAGGAAACACCATATATTTT; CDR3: CASSEEISGNTIYF
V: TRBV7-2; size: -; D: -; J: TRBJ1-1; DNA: TGTGCCAGCAGCTTACCAGTAGATGAAGCTTTCTTT; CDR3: CASSLPVDEAFF
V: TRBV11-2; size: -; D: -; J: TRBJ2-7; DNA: TGTGCCAGCAGCTCTATCGCGGGGCAGGGAGCCTACGAGCAGTACTTC; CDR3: CASSSIAGQGAYEQYF
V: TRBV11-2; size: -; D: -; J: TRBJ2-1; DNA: TGTGCCAGCAGCCCCGTTGGGGGAAGGTCCTACAATGAGCAGTTCTTC; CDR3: CASSPVGGRSYNEQFF
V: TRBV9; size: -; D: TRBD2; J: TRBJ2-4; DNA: TGTGCCAGCAGAGTTAGCGGGAGGGCCATAAAAGCCAAAAACATTCAGTACTTC; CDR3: CASRVSGRAIKAKNIQYF
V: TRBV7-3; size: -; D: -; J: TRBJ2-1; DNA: TGTGCCAGCAGCTTAATCGGGATGGATGAGCAGTTCTTC; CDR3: CASSLIGMDEQFF
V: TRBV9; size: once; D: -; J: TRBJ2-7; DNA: TGTGCCAGCAGCGTCCGGGCTTTCGATCACGAGCAGTACTTC; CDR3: CASSVRAFDHEQYF
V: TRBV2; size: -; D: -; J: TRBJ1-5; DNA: TGTGCCAGCAGTGAAGGACTTTATAGCAATCAGCCCCAGCATTTT; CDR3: CASSEGLYSNQPQHF
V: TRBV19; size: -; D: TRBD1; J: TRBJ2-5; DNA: TGTGCCAGTAGTATCAGGGGGCGCGAGACCCAGTACTTC; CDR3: CASSIRGRETQYF
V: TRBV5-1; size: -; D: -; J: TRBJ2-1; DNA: TGCGCCAGCAGCTTGGGGCCCAACAATGAGCAGTTCTTC; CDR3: CASSLGPNNEQFF
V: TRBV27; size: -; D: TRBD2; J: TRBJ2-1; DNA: TGTGCCAGCAAACTAGCGGGAGCGGGCTACAATGAGCAGTTCTTC; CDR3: CASKLAGAGYNEQFF
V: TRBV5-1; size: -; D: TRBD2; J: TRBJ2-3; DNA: TGCGCCAGCACCCCGGTAGCGGGAGGGGGCGCAGATACGCAGTATTTT; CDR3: CASTPVAGGGADTQYF
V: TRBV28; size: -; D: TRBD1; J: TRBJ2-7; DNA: TGTGCCAGCAGCCCACAGGGGTACGAGCAGTACTTC; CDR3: CASSPQGYEQYF
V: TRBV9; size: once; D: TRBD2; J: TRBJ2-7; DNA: TGTGCCAGCAGCGTAGGGCTAGCGGGTTCAAGCTCCTACGAGCAGTACTTC; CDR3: CASSVGLAGSSSYEQYF
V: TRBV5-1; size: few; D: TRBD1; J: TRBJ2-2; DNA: TGCGCCAGCAGCTTGGACAGGGGGAACACCGGGGAGCTGTTTTTT; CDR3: CASSLDRGNTGELFF
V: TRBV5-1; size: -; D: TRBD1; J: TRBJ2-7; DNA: TGCGCCAGCAGCGTAGGGACAGGGGGATACGAGCAGTACTTC; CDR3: CASSVGTGGYEQYF
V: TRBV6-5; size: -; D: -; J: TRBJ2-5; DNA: TGTGCCAGCAGTTTGAACCGGGACCGAGAGACCCAGTACTTC; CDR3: CASSLNRDRETQYF
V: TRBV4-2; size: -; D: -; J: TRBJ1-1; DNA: TGTGCCAGCAGCCAAGATTGGGCAGGGAACACTGAAGCTTTCTTT; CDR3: CASSQDWAGNTEAFF
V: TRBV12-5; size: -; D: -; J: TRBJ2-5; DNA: TGTGCTAGTGGTTTGGTATCTTTAGTCGAGACCCAGTACTTC; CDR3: CASGLVSLVETQYF
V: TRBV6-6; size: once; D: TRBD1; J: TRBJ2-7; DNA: TGTGCCAGCAGTCGCGCCGGGACAGGGGAATACGAGCAGTACTTC; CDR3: CASSRAGTGEYEQYF